Listed here are 32 T cell receptor beta chains from one sample, sequenced in a study of response to subunit inactivated influenza vaccine. TCRdb recomputed calls from the RT-PCR reads with MiXCR, one row per CDR3 protein. The sample contains a few hundred thousand distinct CDR3 sequences, approximately 23% of which appear only once. Here the sequenced sample was PBMCs from blood, taken less than 22 months after vaccination. These receptors were collected from a man aged 50 to 69 who received an inactivated influenza vaccine.

This clonotype was counted a few times. The chain has TRBV4-3 and TRBJ1-5; a possible D gene is TRBD1 (6 bases). CDR1 and CDR2 from the germline V gene are LGHNA and YSLEER. The length of the CDR3 is 17 residues. Trimming stripped 0 bases from V and 2 bases from J, with 14 bases between. The CDR3 DNA follows: TGCGCCAGCAGCCAAGAAATTGGGGGGGCACGCAATCAGCCCCAGCATTTT. Translation: CASSQEIGGARNQPQHF.

The rearrangement joins TRBV24-1 to TRBJ1-5, with TRBD1 as a possible D gene (5 bases). There are 14 residues in the CDR3. Trimming removed 3 bases from V and 9 bases from J, with 14 bases in between. CDR1 and CDR2 (germline): KGHDR, SFDVKD. The CDR3 DNA reads as TGTGCCACCAGTGATCCGACAGTTGTCCTGCCCCAGCATTTT. Its translation: CATSDPTVVLPQHF.

This clonotype was observed a handful of times. This sequence joins TRBV29-1 and TRBJ1-2; 10 bases agree with TRBD1. Trimming took 7 bases from V and 8 from J; bases not matched to a gene: 7. Germline V gene sequence: CDR1 SQVTM, CDR2 ANQGSEA. This CDR3 region has 12 residues. The CDR3 nucleotides read TGCAGCGGCATGACAGGGGGCGTAGGCTACACCTTC. It translates to CSGMTGGVGYTF.

This clonotype came up a few times. The V call is TRBV5-4, the J call TRBJ1-2; D is possibly TRBD1 (6 bases). The CDR3 consists of 15 residues. The V and J ends lost 3 bases and 4 bases respectively, with 16 bases between them. CDR1 SGHNT and CDR2 YYREEE come from the germline V gene (reference sequence). DNA of the CDR3: TGTGCCAGCAGCTCGGAAGGGGGGGGATTCTATGGCTACACCTTC. Its translation: CASSSEGGGFYGYTF.

This chain uses TRBV29-1 with TRBJ2-5; D tentatively fits TRBD1 or TRBD2 (6 bases each). This CDR3 has 13 residues. Trimming took off 3 bases at V and 2 bases at J, with 10 bases between the two ends. CDR1 and CDR2 (germline): SQVTM, ANQGSEA. The CDR3: CSVDGGTQETQYF. CDR3 bases: TGCAGCGTTGACGGCGGGACACAAGAGACCCAGTACTTC.

CDR3 amino acids: CASSRRQGGGEQYF. The CDR3 coding sequence is TGTGCCAGCAGCCGTAGACAGGGCGGAGGGGAGCAGTACTTC. This chain links TRBV3-1 with TRBJ2-7; tentative D call: TRBD1 (7 bases). The CDR3 has 14 residues. Germline V lookup: CDR1 LGHDT, CDR2 YNNKEL (reference sequence). Trimming took off 4 bases at V and 7 bases at J, with 17 bases between the two ends.

This clonotype appeared a single time. V is TRBV27 and J is TRBJ2-1, with 9 bases lining up with TRBD1. Per germline, CDR1 MNHEY and CDR2 SMNVEV (reference sequence). V shed 5 bases and J 3 bases; nucleotides not matched to a gene: 8. This CDR3 has 16 amino acids. In DNA, the CDR3 is TGTGCCAGCAGTCTTGCCGGGACAGGGTTCTACAATGAGCAGTTCTTC. It codes for CASSLAGTGFYNEQFF.

This clonotype was detected a few times. This rearrangement joins TRBV28 to TRBJ1-5; tentative D call: TRBD1 (6 bases). Germline V gives CDR1 MDHEN, CDR2 SYDVKM. The V gene lost 2 bases and the J gene lost 6 bases, with 20 bases spanning the gap. CDR3 length: 17 amino acids. The CDR3, as DNA: TGTGCCAGCAGTTTAGCGGGGTCAGGGGTTTTGGGTCAGCCCCAGCATTTT. Protein sequence: CASSLAGSGVLGQPQHF. The full variable domain, its missing parts supplied by reference TRBV28 and TRBJ1-5, is DVKVTQSSRYLVKRTGEKVFLECVQDMDHENMFWYRQDPGLGLRLIYFSYDVKMKEKGDIPEGYSVSREKKERFSLILESASTNQTSMYLCASSLAGSGVLGQPQHFGDGTRLSIL.

Turning to this clonotype: Its ends do not fully match the called genes, so a read error is possible. V gene TRBV30 combines with J gene TRBJ2-1; D is uncertain. Germline CDR1 reads GTSNPN; CDR2 reads SVGIG (reference sequence). The CDR3 runs to 13 residues. This CDR3 reads CAWSAWAYNEQFF. The CDR3 nucleotides read TGTGCCTGGAGTGCTTGGGCCTATAATGAGCAGTTCTTC.

The genes are TRBV7-2 and TRBJ2-1; TRBD1 or TRBD2 may be the D gene (5 bases each). The CDR3 has 15 residues. V lost 3 bases to trimming and J lost 7 bases, with 16 bases between them. The germline V gene has CDR1 SGHTA and CDR2 FQGNSA. CDR3 sequence (DNA): TGTGCCAGCAGCTTTCGGGACCCAAGTTGGAATGAGCAGTTCTTC. It codes for CASSFRDPSWNEQFF.

The chain has TRBV12-3 or TRBV12-4 and TRBJ1-2; possible D gene TRBD1, 5 bases. V dropped 6 bases and J dropped 7 bases, with 18 bases sitting between them. There are 14 residues in the CDR3. CDR3 amino acids: CASRIRGVGGGYTF. DNA for the CDR3: TGTGCCAGCAGAATCCGGGGGGTTGGTGGTGGCTACACCTTC.

Remarks on this clonotype: It is likely a read error, because the conserved phenylalanine at the end of the CDR3 is missing. The V call is TRBV5-1, the J call TRBJ1-3; the D is unclear. V gave up 1 base and J gave up 4 bases, with 15 bases separating them. CDR1 SGHRS and CDR2 YFSETQ come from the germline V gene. The length of the CDR3 is 16 residues. The CDR3 DNA reads TGCGCCAGCAGCTTGAACTCCCTCGACTCCGGAAACACCATATATTTA. Its translation: CASSLNSLDSGNTIYL.

The genes are TRBV3-1 and TRBJ2-3; 7 bases line up with TRBD2. The CDR3 length is 15 residues. J gave up 3 bases and V 2 bases, and 5 bases lay outside the gene matches. Germline V gives CDR1 LGHDT, CDR2 YNNKEL (reference sequence). The CDR3 sequence is CASSQRGGYTDTQYF. CDR3 DNA sequence: TGTGCCAGCAGCCAACGCGGGGGATATACAGATACGCAGTATTTT.

This clonotype was picked up a small number of times. J is TRBJ1-1 and V is TRBV7-3; 9 nucleotides line up with TRBD1. The CDR3 totals 13 residues. Germline V lookup: CDR1 SGHTA, CDR2 FQGTGA. The V gene end was trimmed by 5 bases and the J gene end by 5 bases; junction bases not matched to a gene: 3. Here the CDR3 reads CASSRTGETEAFF. DNA for the CDR3: TGTGCCAGCAGCCGGACAGGGGAAACTGAAGCTTTCTTT.

The chain combines TRBV29-1 with TRBJ2-7; a weak D match, TRBD1 (5 bases). V lost 5 bases and J 4 bases, leaving 12 bases between the germline ends. Germline CDR1 and CDR2: SQVTM and ANQGSEA. This CDR3 has 12 residues. CDR3 residues: CSVRGRDYEQYF. CDR3 DNA sequence: TGCAGCGTTCGTGGCAGGGATTACGAGCAGTACTTC.

Comments on this clonotype: Given a much more abundant clone one base away, this may be a read error. The J gene is TRBJ1-2, the V gene TRBV12-3 or TRBV12-4, with TRBD1 as a possible D gene (5 bases). The CDR3 is made up of 13 amino acids. V lost 7 bases and J 8 bases, leaving 17 bases between the germline ends. CDR3 bases: TGTGCCAGCAAAGACGACTCAGGGCGAGGCTACACCTTC. Translated, it gives CASKDDSGRGYTF.

The chain couples TRBV7-6 to TRBJ2-5, with 9 bases that match TRBD2. This CDR3 spans 16 amino acids. CDR1 is SGHVS, CDR2 FNYEAQ, per germline. V shed 1 base and J 1 base; nucleotides not matched to a gene: 4. CDR3 sequence (DNA): TGTGCCAGCAGCTTAGTGCTAGCGGGGAGCCAAGAGACCCAGTACTTC. It translates to CASSLVLAGSQETQYF.

This clonotype has just a few counts. The genes are TRBV20-1 and TRBJ2-7; no firm D call. The germline V gene encodes CDR1 DFQATT and CDR2 SNEGSKA (reference sequence). With 2 bases removed from V and 2 bases from J, the gap between germline ends came to 7 bases. This CDR3 spans 12 amino acids. The CDR3 region is CSARLHTYEQYF. The DNA of the CDR3 is TGCAGTGCTAGACTTCATACCTACGAGCAGTACTTC.

The rearrangement uses TRBV6-2 or TRBV6-3 and TRBJ1-2; 8 bases agree with TRBD1. V gave up 7 bases and J gave up 3 bases; unmatched junction bases: 10. Germline-derived CDR1 and CDR2 are MNHEY and SVGEGT. The CDR3 sequence is 15 residues long. CDR3 amino acids: CASTDWAGGDYGYTF. CDR3 DNA: TGTGCCAGCACCGATTGGGCAGGGGGCGACTATGGCTACACCTTC.

In its sample, this clonotype was seen a few times. V gene TRBV20-1 combines with J gene TRBJ1-2; 7 positions agree with TRBD1. The junction had 27 bases not matched to a gene; V was cut back by 0 bases and J by 2 bases. CDR1 is DFQATT, CDR2 SNEGSKA, per germline (reference sequence). The CDR3 extends over 22 amino acids. The CDR3 bases are TGCAGTGCTAGAGATCCTTGGCAAACAATTGACAGGGCCCGAAAGTTAAACTATGGCTACACCTTC. Residues: CSARDPWQTIDRARKLNYGYTF.

The chain employs TRBV18 and TRBJ2-7, with D perhaps given as TRBD1 or TRBD2 (6 bases each). Germline CDR1 and CDR2: KGHSH and LQKENI. This CDR3 spans 16 amino acids. Deletions cut 3 bases from V and 0 bases from J, with 15 bases between. The chain's CDR3 is CASSPRGPGLSYEQYF. CDR3 nucleotides: TGTGCCAGCTCACCCCGGGGGCCGGGTCTCTCCTACGAGCAGTACTTC.

This clonotype was recorded a few times. J is TRBJ1-6 and V is TRBV6-5; D gene ambiguous. Germline values: CDR1 MNHEY, CDR2 SVGAGI. This CDR3 has 14 residues. V dropped 2 bases and J dropped 10 bases, with 12 bases sitting between them. CDR3 nucleotide sequence: TGTGCCAGCAGTTACAGAAGTATGGGCTCACCCCTCCACTTT. It specifies CASSYRSMGSPLHF.

In this sample, this clonotype turned up a few times. This rearrangement joins TRBV20-1 to TRBJ2-7; D may be TRBD1 or TRBD2 (6 bases each). Germline V gene data show CDR1 as DFQATT and CDR2 as SNEGSKA (reference sequence). Trimming left V 1 base short and J 7 bases short, with 20 bases between. The CDR3 length is 15 residues. CDR3 protein: CSARGRGLPLGEQYF. DNA of the CDR3: TGCAGTGCTAGAGGACGGGGGCTACCCCTTGGTGAGCAGTACTTC.

In this sample, this clonotype turned up many times. CDR3 loop: CASSLEWSLNTEAFF. The CDR3 coding sequence is TGTGCCAGCAGCTTGGAGTGGAGCCTGAACACTGAAGCTTTCTTT. The chain is built from TRBV5-5 and TRBJ1-1; D is unclear. Germline CDR1 reads SGHKS; CDR2 reads YYEKEE (reference sequence). The CDR3 has 15 residues. V shed 0 bases and J shed 0 bases, with 9 bases lying between them.

The V gene is TRBV15, the J gene TRBJ1-4; 9 bases match TRBD1. Per germline, CDR1 LNHNV and CDR2 YYDKDF (reference sequence). The CDR3 length is 19 residues. V lost 6 bases to trimming and J lost 0 bases; unmatched junction nucleotides: 14. As DNA, the CDR3 is TGTGCCACCAGACCTAAGCCAACAGGGGGCGGGTCAACTAATGAAAAACTGTTTTTT. This codes for CATRPKPTGGGSTNEKLFF.

The sample holds a few counts of this clonotype. V gene TRBV7-9 combines with J gene TRBJ2-1; 9 nucleotides line up with TRBD1. CDR3 length: 15 amino acids. CDR1 is SEHNR, CDR2 FQNEAQ, per germline (reference sequence). V gave up 2 bases and J gave up 2 bases; unmatched junction bases: 1. CDR3 residues: CASSLWDRAYNEQFF. The CDR3 nucleotides are TGTGCCAGCAGCTTATGGGACAGGGCCTACAATGAGCAGTTCTTC.

This rearrangement joins TRBV9 to TRBJ2-2; 9 positions agree with TRBD2. This CDR3 region has 18 residues. Germline V CDR1 and CDR2: SGDLS, YYNGEE. Trimming removed 4 bases from V and 0 bases from J; junction bases left unmatched: 10. CDR3 region: CASSISPGGGANTGELFF. In nucleotides, the CDR3 is TGTGCCAGCAGCATTTCCCCAGGCGGGGGGGCGAACACCGGGGAGCTGTTTTTT.

V usage is TRBV12-3 or TRBV12-4 and J usage is TRBJ1-6; D ambiguous. V was cut by 4 bases and J by 6 bases, with 4 bases left in between. This CDR3 is built from 12 residues. The CDR3 coding sequence is TGTGCCAGCAGTTACTCTAATTCACCCCTCCACTTT. Its protein product is CASSYSNSPLHF.

This clonotype has just a few counts. The rearrangement links TRBV10-3 to TRBJ1-1; D not resolved. The V end was cut by 4 bases, the J end by 3 bases, with 9 bases between. This CDR3 is built from 13 residues. CDR1 is ENHRY and CDR2 is SYGVKD in the germline V gene. CDR3 sequence reads: CAISGRLDTEAFF. Written as DNA, the CDR3 is TGTGCCATCAGTGGACGCCTGGACACTGAAGCTTTCTTT.

The CDR3, as DNA: TGCAGTGCTAAAAAGACCGGTCTCCCACTGAACACTGAAGCTTTCTTT. Its translation: CSAKKTGLPLNTEAFF. V and J are TRBV20-1 and TRBJ1-1; no clear D gene. The germline gives CDR1 DFQATT, CDR2 SNEGSKA (reference sequence). CDR3 length: 16 amino acids. V was trimmed by 4 bases and J by 0 bases, leaving 18 bases between them.

This clonotype has only a few counts. This chain connects TRBV7-9 to TRBJ2-2; a possible D gene is TRBD2 (5 bases). Trimming removed 6 bases from V and 7 bases from J, with 12 bases in between. The germline V gene has CDR1 SEHNR and CDR2 FQNEAQ (reference sequence). There are 13 residues in the CDR3. CDR3 in DNA: TGTGCCAGCAGACCCCGCGGGTTCGGGGAGCTGTTTTTT. Protein product: CASRPRGFGELFF.

This sequence joins TRBV14 and TRBJ2-3; D remains unclear. This CDR3 comprises 14 residues. The ends were cut back, 1 base at V and 4 bases at J, with 9 bases in the middle. From germline, CDR1 is SGHDN and CDR2 FVKESK. The CDR3 DNA is TGTGCCAGCAGCCAAGGTTTCGTGTCAGATACGCAGTATTTT. Its protein is CASSQGFVSDTQYF.